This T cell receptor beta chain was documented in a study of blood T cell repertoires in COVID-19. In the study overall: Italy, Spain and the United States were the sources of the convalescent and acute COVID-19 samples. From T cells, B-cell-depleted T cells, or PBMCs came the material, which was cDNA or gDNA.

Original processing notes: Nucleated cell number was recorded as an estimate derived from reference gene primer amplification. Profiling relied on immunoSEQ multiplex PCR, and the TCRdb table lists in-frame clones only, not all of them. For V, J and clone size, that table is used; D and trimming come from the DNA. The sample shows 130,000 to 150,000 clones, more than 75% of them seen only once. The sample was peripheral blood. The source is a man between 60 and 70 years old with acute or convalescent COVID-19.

CDR3 in DNA: TGTGCCAGCAGTGTGGGGACAGGCCCGCCGGAGACCCAGTACTTC. This codes for CASSVGTGPPETQYF. The chain carries TRBV2 and TRBJ2-5, with 8 nucleotides matching TRBD1. This CDR3 comprises 15 residues. Germline lookup yields CDR1 SNHLY and CDR2 FYNNEI. V lost 4 bases and J lost 5; bases outside the gene matches: 9. Combining the CDR3 with reference TRBV2 and TRBJ2-5 gives the whole variable domain EPEVTQTPSHQVTQMGQEVILRCVPISNHLYFYWYRQILGQKVEFLVSFYNNEISEKSEIFDDQFSVERPDGSNFTLKIRSTKLEDSAMYFCASSVGTGPPETQYFGPGTRLLVL.